What follows are 21 T cell receptor beta chains derived from one specimen sequenced in a study of cytomegalovirus exposure and HLA in healthy donors. The PCR used 60 Vbeta and 13 Jbeta primers. The protocol was immunoSEQ multiplex PCR, while the TCRdb copy is restricted to in-frame clones and leaves out a portion. Found here are over 95,000 clones, about 74% of them singletons; the top ten hold roughly 2.7%. What was sequenced was PBMCs. Receptor source: a female donor in good health and CMV-seronegative.

J is TRBJ2-3 and V is TRBV7-2; tentative D call: TRBD2 (6 bases). V was clipped by 5 bases and J by 6 bases, with 18 bases between them. The CDR3 is made up of 15 amino acids. CDR1 and CDR2 from the germline V gene are SGHTA and FQGNSA. DNA of the CDR3: TGTGCCAGCAGCCCCTTGGGGGGATTATTGGATACGCAGTATTTT. This sequence encodes CASSPLGGLLDTQYF.

The rearrangement joins TRBV6-4 to TRBJ1-1; D gene unclear. CDR3 length: 12 amino acids. Trimming shortened V by 7 bases and J by 7 bases, and 13 bases separated the two germline ends. Per germline, CDR1 MRHNA and CDR2 SNTAGT. The CDR3 nucleotides are TGTGCCAGCAAGGATGGCGGCGGTGAAGCTTTCTTT. Translated: CASKDGGGEAFF.

This clone was found once. The chain uses TRBV5-4 and TRBJ2-1; TRBD2 aligns across 15 bases. This CDR3 spans 16 amino acids. The germline CDR1 and CDR2 sequences are SGHNT and YYREEE (reference sequence). V trimming: 4 bases; J trimming: 6 bases; junction bases outside the gene matches: 5. Here the CDR3 reads CASSAGLAGGFNEQFF. The DNA of the CDR3 is TGTGCCAGCAGCGCGGGACTAGCGGGGGGATTCAATGAGCAGTTCTTC.

This clone occurred once. The chain recombines TRBV2 with TRBJ2-4; 8 bases line up with TRBD2. There are 17 residues in the CDR3. Germline V gene data show CDR1 as SNHLY and CDR2 as FYNNEI. J lost 0 bases, V lost 0 bases, and 4 bases had no gene match. In DNA form, the CDR3 reads TGTGCCAGCAGTGAAGCACCAGCGGGGGTAGCCAAAAACATTCAGTACTTC. Amino acid sequence: CASSEAPAGVAKNIQYF.

This clone was observed a single time. The chain employs TRBV7-2 and TRBJ2-3; a weak D match, TRBD2 (6 bases). The germline V gene has CDR1 SGHTA and CDR2 FQGNSA. The CDR3 runs 15 residues. The V gene lost 0 bases and the J gene lost 3 bases, with 10 bases spanning the gap. CDR3 in amino acids: CASSLAGGVTDTQYF. Written as DNA, the CDR3 is TGTGCCAGCAGCTTAGCTGGCGGGGTAACAGATACGCAGTATTTT.

This clone was seen only a few times. This chain connects TRBV5-8 to TRBJ1-2, with 10 bases that match TRBD1. The CDR3 runs to 14 residues. Germline trimming cut 0 bases from V and 5 bases from J; bases unmatched to any gene: 1. From germline, CDR1 is SGHTS and CDR2 YDEGEE. Here the CDR3 DNA reads TGTGCCAGCAGCTTGGGGGGACAGGGGTATGGCTACACCTTC. Protein: CASSLGGQGYGYTF.

The J gene is TRBJ1-1, the V gene TRBV7-9, with D perhaps matching TRBD1 (6 bases). The germline V and J ends were trimmed by 4 bases and 5 bases, with 23 bases remaining between them. This CDR3 contains 17 residues. Germline V CDR1 and CDR2: SEHNR, FQNEAQ (reference sequence). CDR3 protein: CASSSPTGEMGGTEAFF. The DNA of the CDR3 is TGTGCCAGCAGCTCCCCGACAGGTGAGATGGGAGGGACTGAAGCTTTCTTT. The whole variable domain, filled in from reference TRBV7-9 and TRBJ1-1, reads DTGVSQNPRHKITKRGQNVTFRCDPISEHNRLYWYRQTLGQGPEFLTYFQNEAQLEKSRLLSDRFSAERPKGSFSTLEIQRTEQGDSAMYLCASSSPTGEMGGTEAFFGQGTRLTVV.

The chain links TRBV30 to TRBJ2-1; no reliable D call. Trimming cost V 4 bases and J 3 bases, with 13 bases left between them. The germline V gene has CDR1 GTSNPN and CDR2 SVGIG (reference sequence). The CDR3 runs to 14 residues. In nucleotides, the CDR3 is TGTGCCTGGAACTCAGGTAGTAGCTACAATGAGCAGTTCTTC. Translated: CAWNSGSSYNEQFF. Supplemented by reference TRBV30 and TRBJ2-1, the full variable domain reads SQTIHQWPATLVQPVGSPLSLECTVEGTSNPNLYWYRQAAGRGLQLLFYSVGIGQISSEVPQNLSASRPQDRQFILSSKKLLLSDSGFYLCAWNSGSSYNEQFFGPGTRLTVL.

V is TRBV19 and J is TRBJ2-2, with a weak D call TRBD2 (6 bases). Germline V gives CDR1 LNHDA, CDR2 SQIVND (reference sequence). V lost 5 bases and J 0 bases, leaving 13 bases between the germline ends. This CDR3 is built from 16 residues. The CDR3 DNA follows: TGTGCCAGTAGTGCCCGACTAGGAGCGAACACCGGGGAGCTGTTTTTT. As protein: CASSARLGANTGELFF.

Of note for this clone: The germline gene is not matched at one end of the junction; a read error may be the cause. V gene TRBV7-9 combines with J gene TRBJ2-2, with D tentatively TRBD2 (5 bases). This CDR3 spans 11 amino acids. From germline, CDR1 is SEHNR and CDR2 FQNEAQ (reference sequence). The CDR3 DNA is TGTGCCAGCAGCTCCGAGAGGGAACTGTTTTTT. It translates to CASSSERELFF.

V is TRBV6-1 and J is TRBJ2-2; D remains unclear. The V gene's germline CDR1 is MNHNS and CDR2 SASEGT. The CDR3 is 13 amino acids. Deletions cut 4 bases from V and 6 bases from J, with 9 bases between. The CDR3 region is CASSGQLAGELFF. Written as DNA, the CDR3 is TGTGCCAGCAGTGGCCAGTTGGCCGGGGAGCTGTTTTTT.

CDR3 nucleotides: TGTGCCACCAGCCTTCCGGGACAGCGAAGCTCCTACGAGCAGTACTTC. Its protein is CATSLPGQRSSYEQYF. This chain connects TRBV15 to TRBJ2-5, with TRBD1 identical over 7 bases. The J call is doubtful: the DNA matches TRBJ2-7 better. Per the germline V gene, CDR1 is LNHNV and CDR2 is YYDKDF (reference sequence). This CDR3 spans 16 amino acids.

This sequence joins TRBV5-1 and TRBJ2-5; possibly TRBD2 for D (5 bases). Germline V CDR1 and CDR2: SGHRS, YFSETQ. V shed 1 base and J shed 5 bases, with 12 bases lying between them. CDR3 length: 14 residues. CDR3 DNA: TGCGCCAGCAGCTTGATCCGGGATCAGGAGACCCAGTACTTC. Its translation is CASSLIRDQETQYF.

For this clone: Sequence at one end of the junction differs from germline and may be a read error. The chain carries TRBV10-2 and TRBJ1-5, with D unresolved. The CDR3 loop spans 12 amino acids. Germline V gives CDR1 WSHSY, CDR2 SAAADI. The CDR3 here is CAGSELNQPQHF. CDR3 coding DNA: TGCGCCGGCAGTGAGTTAAATCAGCCCCAGCATTTT.

The chain joins TRBV15 to TRBJ1-4; D unclear. This CDR3 has 14 residues. V was trimmed by 5 bases and J by 4 bases, leaving 11 bases between them. Per germline, CDR1 LNHNV and CDR2 YYDKDF (reference sequence). Here the CDR3 DNA reads TGTGCCACCAGCGTTTCAGGCCGTAATGAAAAACTGTTTTTT. Protein: CATSVSGRNEKLFF.

The chain employs TRBV10-3 and TRBJ2-5; tentative D call: TRBD2 (5 bases). The J call may be mistaken, given a closer DNA end match to TRBJ2-7. This CDR3 comprises 13 residues. CDR1 and CDR2 from the germline V gene are ENHRY and SYGVKD. The chain's CDR3 is CAISESGLYEQYF. The CDR3, as DNA: TGTGCCATCAGTGAATCCGGACTTTACGAGCAGTACTTC.

The CDR3, as DNA: TGTGCCAGCTCACCACTGGGAGGTGGGAACGAGCAGTACTTC. This sequence encodes CASSPLGGGNEQYF. The rearrangement uses TRBV18 and TRBJ2-5; the D gene is possibly TRBD2 (6 bases). Near its end, the DNA agrees better with TRBJ2-7, so the J call may be wrong. CDR3 length equals 14 residues. The germline V gene encodes CDR1 KGHSH and CDR2 LQKENI.

This clone occurred a few times. One end of the junction fails to match germline, which may point to a read error. The rearrangement joins TRBV7-7 to TRBJ2-5; D is perhaps TRBD2 (5 bases). The CDR3 totals 14 residues. CDR1 is SSHAT, CDR2 FNYEAQ, per germline (reference sequence). The CDR3 nucleotides read TGTGCTAGCAGCCCGGGGAGCATCGGGGAGACCCAGTACTTC. Protein: CASSPGSIGETQYF. The full variable domain, rest sourced from reference TRBV7-7 and TRBJ2-5, is GAGVSQSPRYKVTKRGQDVTLRCDPISSHATLYWYQQALGQGPEFLTYFNYEAQPDKSGLPSDRFSAERPEGSISTLTIQRTEQRDSAMYRCASSPGSIGETQYFGPGTRLLVL.

This rearrangement joins TRBV6-1 to TRBJ1-5; D may be TRBD1 (6 bases). The CDR3 is made up of 16 amino acids. The germline V gene has CDR1 MNHNS and CDR2 SASEGT. With 4 bases removed from V and 0 bases from J, the gap between germline ends came to 13 bases. The DNA for the CDR3 is TGTGCCAGCAGTGTAAGAACAGGGACTAGCAATCAGCCCCAGCATTTT. Its translation: CASSVRTGTSNQPQHF.

The CDR3 sequence is CASSQLAGEYNEQFF. CDR3 DNA: TGTGCCAGCAGCCAACTAGCGGGAGAATACAATGAGCAGTTCTTC. The chain couples TRBV4-2 to TRBJ2-1; 10 nucleotides line up with TRBD2. CDR1 is LGHNA, CDR2 YNFKEQ, per germline. The CDR3 has 15 residues. V shed 2 bases, J shed 4 bases, and the junction held 2 bases outside the gene matches.

This chain uses TRBV7-8 with TRBJ2-5; 8 bases fit TRBD1. J was trimmed by 2 bases and V by 2 bases; bases with no gene match: 7. This CDR3 spans 16 amino acids. Germline loops: CDR1 SGHVS, CDR2 FQNEAQ. The CDR3 is CASSLLAGQGQETQYF. CDR3 DNA: TGTGCCAGCAGCTTACTAGCCGGACAGGGTCAAGAGACCCAGTACTTC. Based on the CDR3 plus reference TRBV7-8 and TRBJ2-5, the full variable domain is GAGVSQSPRYKVAKRGQDVALRCDPISGHVSLFWYQQALGQGPEFLTYFQNEAQLDKSGLPSDRFFAERPEGSVSTLKIQRTQQEDSAVYLCASSLLAGQGQETQYFGPGTRLLVL.